One TCR beta chain is described in this entry. Possible read error: a much larger clone is one base away. A second PCR of roughly 6 to 12 cycles used a sample-barcoded 5' primer and a J-beta primer mix. TCRdb processed the 5' RACE reads anew with MiXCR; each CDR3 protein has one entry. The sample lists about 1.7 million distinct CDR3 sequences; approximately 28% were seen once. The data were obtained in a study of blood T cells in healthy people across ages. This CDR3 spans 15 amino acids. After removal of 6 bases from V and 2 bases from J, the junction contained 10 bases not matched to a gene. Germline assignment: CDR1 SEHNR and CDR2 FQNEAQ (reference sequence).

The origin of this receptor is a woman in her thirties in good health. The chain uses TRBV7-9 and TRBJ2-7, with 7 nucleotides matching TRBD1. Sequencing input: blood. The CDR3 nucleotides are TGTGCCAGCAGTCGTCGACAGGGAATGGCCTACGAGCAGTACTTC. This translates into CASSRRQGMAYEQYF.